This T cell receptor beta chain was identified in a study of cytomegalovirus exposure and HLA in healthy donors. For this clone: Its antigen is not identified.

In the PCR, 60 Vbeta and 13 Jbeta primers were used. Measured with immunoSEQ multiplex PCR; TCRdb has only the in-frame clones, and not every one. The table has about 180,000 clones, 77% seen once; the top ten hold more than 3%. This CDR3 region has 14 residues. Germline V gene data show CDR1 as SGHNT and CDR2 as YYREEE (reference sequence). The V gene lost 4 bases and the J gene lost 1 base, with 10 bases spanning the gap. Study-wide results and caveats: Several V segments, TRBV6-2 and TRBV6-3 among them, could not be told apart and were dropped. The listing of roughly 160 TCR beta chains classed them as cytomegalovirus-associated.

This sequence was found in a woman aged 60-70 years in good health and CMV-seropositive. The chain recombines TRBV5-4 with TRBJ2-3; D is perhaps TRBD1 (5 bases). The sequencing sample was made of PBMCs. CDR3 coding DNA: TGTGCCAGCAGCCATAAGGGGCGCACAGATACGCAGTATTTT. This gives the protein CASSHKGRTDTQYF.